One sample yielded the 21 T cell receptor beta chains listed below, sequenced in a study of beta chain features in type 1 diabetes. Study observations and caveats: There was a moderate but significant shortening of TCRB CDR3s in all four CD4+ subsets of Type 1 diabetes patients.

The antigens these receptors bind are not known. Every bit of the isolated RNA underwent reverse transcription, so sequencing read expressed TCRB transcripts. TCRdb keeps only in-frame clones here, not all; method: immunoSEQ multiplex PCR. The sample lists hundreds of thousands of clones, around an eighth occurring once. Sequencing used naive CD4+ T cells from blood. These receptors were obtained from a man aged 18-30 years with type 1 diabetes.

The chain joins TRBV6-1 to TRBJ2-7; D gene ambiguous. Trimming left V 10 bases short and J 1 base short, with 8 bases between. The CDR3 is 11 residues long. The germline V gene encodes CDR1 MNHNS and CDR2 SASEGT. The CDR3 DNA reads TGTGCCACAAGCGCATCCTACGAGCAGTACTTC. Protein sequence: CATSASYEQYF.

Details on this clone: The CDR3 does not end in the conserved phenylalanine or tryptophan, so this is likely a read error. It is unclear where the CDR3 begins or ends on the DNA, so no DNA is shown, and the CDR3 is as TCRdb lists it. The chain has TRBV5-1 and TRBJ2-3; the table's D call of TRBD2 was not tested on the DNA. CDR1 is SGHRS, CDR2 YFSETQ, per germline. The CDR3 is 11 amino acids long, termini counted. The chain's CDR3 is CASSLTPGEDI.

The genes are TRBV18 and TRBJ2-5; no clear D gene. Germline CDR1 reads KGHSH; CDR2 reads LQKENI. This CDR3 comprises 13 residues. Trimming shortened V by 2 bases and J by 4 bases, and 8 bases separated the two germline ends. CDR3 nucleotide sequence: TGTGCCAGCTCACCAGGGTATCTAGAGACCCAGTACTTC. Residues: CASSPGYLETQYF.

A few counts support this clone. The chain combines TRBV19 with TRBJ2-2, with D possibly TRBD1 on 6 matching bases. Per germline, CDR1 LNHDA and CDR2 SQIVND (reference sequence). The CDR3 extends over 16 amino acids. V gave up 4 bases and J gave up 4 bases, with 16 bases separating them. CDR3 protein: CASSTTGSLGTGELFF. The CDR3, as DNA: TGTGCCAGTAGTACTACAGGGTCCTTGGGCACCGGGGAGCTGTTTTTT.

There are a few counts of this clone. J is TRBJ2-1 and V is TRBV10-3; TRBD1 or TRBD2 may be the D gene (6 bases each). The germline gives CDR1 ENHRY, CDR2 SYGVKD. Trimming left V 7 bases short and J 6 bases short, with 16 bases between. The length of the CDR3 is 14 residues. The CDR3 nucleotides are TGTGCCATCACCCCGGGTGGGGGGCCCAATGAGCAGTTCTTC. Encoded protein: CAITPGGGPNEQFF.

This chain uses TRBV7-9 with TRBJ2-2, with D possibly matching TRBD2 (5 bases). Germline CDR1 and CDR2: SEHNR and FQNEAQ (reference sequence). V was pared by 2 bases and J by 5 bases, with 9 bases between. The CDR3 is made up of 14 amino acids. The CDR3: CASSLFGGTGELFF. CDR3 nucleotides: TGTGCCAGCAGCTTATTCGGAGGAACCGGGGAGCTGTTTTTT.

This clone appeared a single time. The J gene is TRBJ2-2, the V gene TRBV7-2; D may be TRBD1 (6 bases). The CDR3 runs 14 residues. V was pared by 5 bases and J by 1 base, with 8 bases between. Per the germline V gene, CDR1 is SGHTA and CDR2 is FQGNSA. The CDR3 sequence is CASSRQENTGELFF. The CDR3 DNA is TGTGCCAGCAGCCGACAGGAGAACACCGGGGAGCTGTTTTTT.

This rearrangement joins TRBV5-1 to TRBJ1-2; D is undetermined. The CDR3 length is 13 residues. V was trimmed by 0 bases and J by 3 bases, leaving 6 bases between them. Germline V lookup: CDR1 SGHRS, CDR2 YFSETQ. This CDR3 is CASSLDSHYGYTF. In DNA, the CDR3 is TGCGCCAGCAGCTTGGACAGCCACTATGGCTACACCTTC.

This clone was picked up a small number of times. The chain couples TRBV7-2 to TRBJ2-2, with 8 bases identical to TRBD2. The CDR3 has 16 residues. The junction had 1 base not matched to a gene; V was cut back by 1 base and J by 0 bases. From germline, CDR1 is SGHTA and CDR2 FQGNSA. This CDR3 is CASSLVGLANTGELFF. For the CDR3, the DNA is TGTGCCAGCAGCTTAGTGGGACTAGCGAACACCGGGGAGCTGTTTTTT.

This clone has only a few counts. The J gene is TRBJ2-2, the V gene TRBV4-3; no clear D. V gave up 0 bases and J gave up 0 bases, with 8 bases separating them. In germline, CDR1 is LGHNA, CDR2 YSLEER. The CDR3 is 16 residues long. The CDR3 DNA sequence: TGCGCCAGCAGCCAAGAGCCAGTCGCGAACACCGGGGAGCTGTTTTTT. Residues: CASSQEPVANTGELFF.

This clone came up once. The chain uses TRBV18 and TRBJ2-3; 8 bases line up with TRBD1. After removal of 1 base from V and 4 bases from J, the junction contained 7 bases not matched to a gene. The CDR3 consists of 16 residues. Germline-derived CDR1 and CDR2 are KGHSH and LQKENI. The CDR3 DNA sequence: TGTGCCAGCTCACCACGTCCCGGGACAGGAGCAGATACGCAGTATTTT. This encodes CASSPRPGTGADTQYF.

About this clone itself: This sample includes further DNA sequences coding for the same CDR3. The chain links TRBV6-5 to TRBJ1-2; 7 nucleotides match TRBD1. Per germline, CDR1 MNHEY and CDR2 SVGAGI. The CDR3 extends over 13 amino acids. With V trimmed by 5 bases and J by 0 bases, 0 bases remained unmatched. CDR3 region: CASSDRANYGYTF. CDR3 DNA: TGTGCCAGCAGTGACAGGGCTAACTATGGCTACACCTTC.

The sample holds a few counts of this clone. Additional DNA sequences in this sample encode the identical CDR3. The chain joins TRBV5-1 to TRBJ2-3, with 9 positions matching TRBD2. CDR1 and CDR2 from the germline V gene are SGHRS and YFSETQ. The junction had 3 bases not matched to a gene; V was cut back by 2 bases and J by 2 bases. This CDR3 region has 15 residues. CDR3 DNA sequence: TGCGCCAGCAGCTTAGCGGGGGGCTCCACAGATACGCAGTATTTT. Amino acids: CASSLAGGSTDTQYF. Supplemented by reference TRBV5-1 and TRBJ2-3, the full variable domain reads KAGVTQTPRYLIKTRGQQVTLSCSPISGHRSVSWYQQTPGQGLQFLFEYFSETQRNKGNFPGRFSGRQFSNSRSEMNVSTLELGDSALYLCASSLAGGSTDTQYFGPGTRLTVL.

This clone was seen only a few times. The chain combines TRBV5-4 with TRBJ2-4; 10 nucleotides align to TRBD1. V dropped 4 bases and J dropped 11; count of bases not matched to a gene: 12. The germline CDR1 and CDR2 sequences are SGHNT and YYREEE (reference sequence). The CDR3 length is 15 residues. CDR3 sequence reads: CASSPPGTGDKLQYF. In DNA form, the CDR3 reads TGTGCCAGCAGCCCCCCCGGGACAGGGGATAAACTTCAGTACTTC.

The chain uses TRBV5-1 and TRBJ1-1; D is perhaps TRBD1 (5 bases). CDR1 and CDR2 from the germline V gene are SGHRS and YFSETQ. The length of the CDR3 is 15 residues. With 2 bases removed from V and 1 base from J, the gap between germline ends came to 12 bases. Written as DNA, the CDR3 is TGCGCCAGCAGCTTAAACAGGCTCTGGAACACTGAAGCTTTCTTT. Translation gives CASSLNRLWNTEAFF.

The rearrangement uses TRBV30 and TRBJ1-1; D is unresolved. Germline V CDR1 and CDR2: GTSNPN, SVGIG (reference sequence). CDR3 length: 14 residues. V was clipped by 2 bases and J by 3 bases, with 13 bases between them. The CDR3 sequence: CAWSKKQQYTEAFF. The CDR3 region has the DNA TGTGCCTGGAGTAAAAAACAGCAATACACTGAAGCTTTCTTT.

The V gene is TRBV19, the J gene TRBJ1-1; maybe TRBD1 (5 bases). Germline values: CDR1 LNHDA, CDR2 SQIVND (reference sequence). V was shortened by 7 bases and J by 1 base, with 10 bases between the two germline ends. CDR3 length equals 13 residues. CDR3 region: CASKQRGNTEAFF. Written as DNA, the CDR3 is TGTGCCAGTAAACAAAGGGGGAACACTGAAGCTTTCTTT.

The chain employs TRBV6-6 and TRBJ2-4, with 7 bases that match TRBD1. Losses at the gene ends were 5 bases for V and 9 bases for J; bases not matched to a gene: 13. The CDR3 sequence is 15 residues long. CDR1 and CDR2 (germline): MNHNY, SVGAGI (reference sequence). The CDR3 bases are TGTGCCAGCAGTCCATTACCAGGGGGTTGGAGCATTCAGTACTTC. Translation gives CASSPLPGGWSIQYF.

This chain links TRBV7-2 with TRBJ2-3, with D possibly matching TRBD1 (6 bases). Trimming shortened V by 0 bases and J by 1 base, and 11 bases separated the two germline ends. The germline V gene encodes CDR1 SGHTA and CDR2 FQGNSA. The CDR3 sequence is 16 residues long. Written as DNA, the CDR3 is TGTGCCAGCAGCTTAGCTCCCAGGGGCGGCACAGATACGCAGTATTTT. Its translation is CASSLAPRGGTDTQYF.

This clone was seen only a few times. CDR3 loop: CASSLDRGSEAFF. Here the CDR3 DNA reads TGTGCCAGCAGCTTAGACAGGGGTTCTGAAGCTTTCTTT. The chain uses TRBV7-2 and TRBJ1-1; 7 nucleotides match TRBD1. Germline lookup yields CDR1 SGHTA and CDR2 FQGNSA. V shed 1 base and J 6 bases; nucleotides not matched to a gene: 2. The CDR3 is made up of 13 amino acids.

The chain uses TRBV30 and TRBJ1-2; D might be TRBD1 (6 bases). The CDR3 length is 14 residues. V lost 5 bases and J 8 bases, leaving 21 bases between the germline ends. Germline V gene lookup returns CDR1 GTSNPN and CDR2 SVGIG (reference sequence). CDR3: CAWGPLRGARGYTF. CDR3 nucleotides: TGTGCCTGGGGACCACTGCGGGGGGCGCGGGGCTACACCTTC.